These T cell receptor beta chains were read from a single sample in a study of PD-1 blockade in classical Hodgkin lymphoma. Generated by immunoSEQ multiplex PCR, the TCRdb table keeps only in-frame clones and is missing some. The sample includes tens of thousands of clones, approximately 94% of them seen just once. This material consisted of peripheral blood mononuclear cells (PBMCs), taken at baseline. These receptors originate from a human donor with classical Hodgkin lymphoma. CDR3s include the opening cysteine and the closing phenylalanine or tryptophan. The D gene is left open where the match is weak. Size tells how often a clone was seen (once, few, many) or the class of an expanded clone, and some rows leave it out.

size,D,J,V,DNA,CDR3
once,TRBD1,TRBJ2-7,TRBV13,TGTGCCAGCAGCCCAAACGACAGGGGCTCCTACGAGCAGTACTTC,CASSPNDRGSYEQYF
-,-,TRBJ2-7,TRBV23-1,TGCGCCAGCAGTCAATCGGTTGGTCTAACCTACTACGAGCAGTACTTC,CASSQSVGLTYYEQYF
-,TRBD2,TRBJ2-7,TRBV2,TGTGCCAGCAGGAGGGGAGGGCTGAGGTACGAGCAGTACTTC,CASRRGGLRYEQYF
-,-,TRBJ2-5,TRBV19,TGTGCCAGTAGTCCCCGGACAGCCCTTGAGACCCAGTACTTC,CASSPRTALETQYF
-,-,TRBJ1-2,TRBV6-5,TGTGCCAGCATTGACGGGGGGGCGAGGTTTGGCTACACCTTC,CASIDGGARFGYTF
-,-,TRBJ2-5,TRBV27,TGTGCCAGCAGTCCCGCGGCAGGGGTGGGGTTTGTGGGCCAGTACTTC,CASSPAAGVGFVGQYF
-,TRBD1,TRBJ2-6,TRBV5-1,TGCGCCAGCAGCTCGGACAGGGCTGGGGCCAACGTCCTGACTTTC,CASSSDRAGANVLTF
-,TRBD1,TRBJ2-7,TRBV6-1,TGTGCCAGCAGAATAACAGGGGTGGAGCAGTACTTC,CASRITGVEQYF
-,TRBD2,TRBJ2-1,TRBV19,TGTGCCAGTAGTTTCCGAGGGGCTAGCGGGAGTAATGGGCAGTTCTTC,CASSFRGASGSNGQFF
-,-,TRBJ1-5,TRBV6-4,TGTGCCAGCGCCGGGAACGACGGTCAGCCCCAGCATTTT,CASAGNDGQPQHF
-,-,TRBJ1-5,TRBV12-5,TGTGCTAGTGGTTTGGTACGGGGAGATAGCAATCAGCCCCAGCATTTT,CASGLVRGDSNQPQHF
-,-,TRBJ2-5,TRBV7-2,TGTGCCAGCAGCTTGTGGAGGATTCAAGAGACCCAGTACTTC,CASSLWRIQETQYF
few,-,TRBJ1-2,TRBV29-1,TGCAGCGTTGTCCGGGCCTTAGACGGCTACACCTTC,CSVVRALDGYTF
once,-,TRBJ2-3,TRBV2,TGTGCCAGCATCCGGGGACGCACAGATACGCAGTATTTT,CASIRGRTDTQYF
-,-,TRBJ1-2,TRBV18,TGTGCCAGCTCACCGGCTGGTGAGGGCTATGGCTACACCTTC,CASSPAGEGYGYTF
-,-,TRBJ2-1,TRBV7-2,TGTGCCAGCAGCCGCAGATTTGATCTAACAGGGAATCATGAGCAGTTCTTC,CASSRRFDLTGNHEQFF
-,-,TRBJ2-1,TRBV7-3,TGTGCCAGCAGCTTTGGGGTTGGCGAGGCCTACAATGAGCAGTTCTTC,CASSFGVGEAYNEQFF
-,-,TRBJ2-6,TRBV27,TGTGCCAGCAGTTCCACCCCTCCGCATTGGTCTGGGGCCAACGTCCTGACTTTC,CASSSTPPHWSGANVLTF
-,-,TRBJ1-3,TRBV13,TGTGCCAGCAGCTTAGGGACTACATCTGGAAACACCATATATTTT,CASSLGTTSGNTIYF
-,-,TRBJ2-1,TRBV19,TGTGCCAGTAGTACCACAGGGACCTCCTACAATGAGCAGTTCTTC,CASSTTGTSYNEQFF
-,-,TRBJ2-2,TRBV21-1,TGTGCCAGCGTTCGTGCTCCTCACCGCGACACCGGGGAGCTGTTTTTT,CASVRAPHRDTGELFF
once,-,TRBJ2-1,TRBV9,TGTGCCAGCAGCCCTGGACGGGACAATGAGCAGTTCTTC,CASSPGRDNEQFF
-,TRBD1,TRBJ2-3,TRBV7-3,TGTGCCAGCAGCTTAAACAGGGGCCCCCATGTTACGCAGTATTTT,CASSLNRGPHVTQYF
-,TRBD1,TRBJ2-3,TRBV7-9,TGTGCCAGCAGCTCCGGACAGGGGTTAGATACGCAGTATTTT,CASSSGQGLDTQYF
-,TRBD1,TRBJ1-3,TRBV6-6,TGTGCCACCCGACAGGGGGTAGGAAACACCATATATTTT,CATRQGVGNTIYF
-,-,TRBJ2-1,TRBV4-2,TGTGCCAGCAGCCAAGGAGCTGGTGAGCAGTTCTTC,CASSQGAGEQFF
-,-,TRBJ1-4,TRBV6-5,TGTGCCAGCAGTTACAGGGGGAGAAATGAAAAACTGTTTTTT,CASSYRGRNEKLFF
-,-,TRBJ1-1,TRBV13,TGTGCCAGCAGCCTCGAGGAGGGGGAAGCTTTCTTT,CASSLEEGEAFF
-,TRBD2,TRBJ2-2,TRBV10-1,TGCGCCAGCAGTGAGACTAGCGGGAGGGCCGGGACCGGGGAGCTGTTTTTT,CASSETSGRAGTGELFF
-,-,TRBJ2-7,TRBV7-2,TGTGCCAGCAGCTTAAACCCTTCTGGCAGGCTCTCCTACGAGCAGTACTTC,CASSLNPSGRLSYEQYF
-,TRBD2,TRBJ2-5,TRBV5-1,TGCGCCAGCACTTCGGCGGGAGGGGGGCAAGAGACCCAGTACTTC,CASTSAGGGQETQYF
-,-,TRBJ2-1,TRBV6-4,TGTGCCAGCAGTGAGTCGTATCTTACCGTGAATGAGCAGTTCTTC,CASSESYLTVNEQFF
-,-,TRBJ1-4,TRBV30,TGTGCATTTGGACGGGGGCCGAATGAAAAACTGTTTTTT,CAFGRGPNEKLFF
-,TRBD1,TRBJ2-1,TRBV5-1,TGCGCCAGCACAACACAGGGGTCCTACAATGAGCAGTTCTTC,CASTTQGSYNEQFF
-,-,TRBJ2-5,TRBV7-2,TGTGCCAGCAGTTTCGGTTTAAGCGGGCTCCAAGAGACCCAGTACTTC,CASSFGLSGLQETQYF
-,-,TRBJ1-3,TRBV4-1,TGCGCCAGCAGCCAAGAAGGACTAAGCCACACCATATATTTT,CASSQEGLSHTIYF
-,TRBD2,TRBJ2-3,TRBV6-4,TGTGCCAGTTCTACTAGCGGGGCCCCTGACACAGATACGCAGTATTTT,CASSTSGAPDTDTQYF
-,-,TRBJ1-3,TRBV30,TGTGCCCGGAGCAGGGACTCCTTTGGAAACACCATATATTTT,CARSRDSFGNTIYF
-,-,TRBJ1-5,TRBV28,TGTGCCAGCAGATCTAACCCGGGGTATTGGTTT,CASRSNPGYWF
-,-,TRBJ2-2,TRBV4-1,TGCGCCAGCAGCCAAGCGCACGGGAACACCGGGGAGCTGTTTTTT,CASSQAHGNTGELFF
-,-,TRBJ2-7,TRBV7-2,TGTGCCAGCAGCCAGGGGCCTGTCGGGAGCTACGAGCAGTACTTC,CASSQGPVGSYEQYF
-,TRBD1,TRBJ1-1,TRBV7-3,TGTGCCAGCAGCTTACAAACAGGGGACACTGAAGCTTTCTTT,CASSLQTGDTEAFF
-,-,TRBJ2-3,TRBV18,TGTGCCAGCTCACCTGTCTCCTCCGGGGGAGATACGCAGTATTTT,CASSPVSSGGDTQYF
-,-,TRBJ2-3,TRBV9,TGTGCCAGCAGCCCGGACGGGAGCACAGATACGCAGTATTTT,CASSPDGSTDTQYF
-,TRBD2,TRBJ2-7,TRBV7-6,TGTGCCAGCAGCTTAGGGACTAGCGGATCCTACGAGCAGTACTTC,CASSLGTSGSYEQYF
-,TRBD1,TRBJ2-7,TRBV28,TGTGCCAGCAGTCCACAGACAGGGTCCTACGAGCAGTACTTC,CASSPQTGSYEQYF
few,TRBD2,TRBJ2-5,TRBV7-9,TGTGCCAGCAGCTTACCGTCCATTAGCGGGATCCAAGAGACCCAGTACTTC,CASSLPSISGIQETQYF